This T cell receptor (beta chain) stems from a study of blood T cell repertoires in COVID-19. Study details: COVID-19 samples from acute and convalescent phases originated in the United States, Italy and Spain. PBMCs, B-cell-depleted T cells, or T cells provided the cDNA or gDNA that made up the material.

The junction had 8 bases not matched to a gene; V was cut back by 6 bases and J by 4 bases. The CDR3 covers 14 residues. Per the germline V gene, CDR1 is MDHEN and CDR2 is SYDVKM. In the original processing: Estimation of nucleated cell counts was performed using reference gene primer amplification. Sequencing used immunoSEQ multiplex PCR; TCRdb keeps in-frame clones, though not all of them. The V and J calls and clone size are taken from that table; D and trimming were inferred from the DNA. Of tens of thousands of clones listed, 80% to 90% are singletons. The sequencing input was peripheral blood. The TCR sequence derives from a man between 65 and 85 years old with active or convalescent COVID-19. This chain connects TRBV28 to TRBJ1-2; 7 nucleotides agree with TRBD1. The CDR3 nucleotides are TGTGCCAGCAGCGATACAGGGGCAGGCTATGGCTACACCTTC. Residues: CASSDTGAGYGYTF.